Listed below are T cell receptor beta chains from one sample, sequenced in a study of shared clonotypes between healthy human individuals. Clones were read by immunoSEQ multiplex PCR, and TCRdb kept only the in-frame ones, dropping some. The sample has about 1.1 million clones; about 80% are singletons. What was sequenced was memory CD4+ T cells from PBMCs. Receptor source: a man aged 18 to 30 in good health. Some clones in this sample may be carry-over from other donors' samples. Both conserved end residues are part of each CDR3. D genes are given only for firm matches. The size entry is marked missing in some rows and otherwise reads once, few, many or a size class.

V: TRBV4-3; D: NA; size: NA; J: TRBJ2-3; DNA: TGCGCCAGCAGCCAAGACTCCCTCACAGATACGCAGTATTTT; CDR3: CASSQDSLTDTQYF
V: TRBV14; D: NA; size: NA; J: TRBJ1-2; DNA: TGTGCCAGCAGCCAAGAGGGGATTTTGGGTTGGGATAACTATGGCTACACCTTC; CDR3: CASSQEGILGWDNYGYTF
V: TRBV2; D: NA; size: many; J: TRBJ1-5; DNA: TGTGCCAGCAGCGCGCAGAATCAGCCCCAGCATTTT; CDR3: CASSAQNQPQHF
V: TRBV7-8; D: TRBD1; size: NA; J: TRBJ1-1; DNA: TGTGCCAGCAGCTCCCGGGACAGATCTGAAGCTTTCTTT; CDR3: CASSSRDRSEAFF
V: TRBV5-8; D: TRBD2; size: NA; J: TRBJ2-5; DNA: TGTGCCAGCAGCTCTGGGACTAGGAGCGAGGAGACCCAGTACTTC; CDR3: CASSSGTRSEETQYF
V: TRBV7-9; D: NA; size: NA; J: TRBJ1-3; DNA: TGTGCCAGCAGCAGAGGGGAGAACACCATATATTTT; CDR3: CASSRGENTIYF
V: TRBV4-3; D: NA; size: once; J: TRBJ2-3; DNA: TGCGCCAGCAGCAAAGTCAACCACGGTACAGATACGCAGTATTTT; CDR3: CASSKVNHGTDTQYF
V: TRBV7-3; D: NA; size: NA; J: TRBJ2-3; DNA: TGTGCCAGCAGCCCGGGCAGGAGCCTAGATACGCAGTATTTT; CDR3: CASSPGRSLDTQYF
V: TRBV12-5; D: NA; size: NA; J: TRBJ1-5; DNA: TGTGCTAGTGCCCTGGGGACGCAGCCCCAGCATTTT; CDR3: CASALGTQPQHF
V: TRBV5-1; D: TRBD2; size: NA; J: TRBJ2-3; DNA: TGCGCCAGCAGGGGACTAGACGGTCCCGATACGCAGTATTTT; CDR3: CASRGLDGPDTQYF
V: TRBV19; D: NA; size: NA; J: TRBJ1-1; DNA: TGTGCCAGTAGTTTCCGGGACGTAGTGAACACTGAAGCTTTCTTT; CDR3: CASSFRDVVNTEAFF
V: TRBV28; D: NA; size: NA; J: TRBJ1-3; DNA: TGTGCCAGCACCTCTTACCAAAGGGGGGGGCTAGGTGGAAACACCATATATTTT; CDR3: CASTSYQRGGLGGNTIYF
V: TRBV4-1; D: TRBD2; size: NA; J: TRBJ2-7; DNA: TGCGCCAGCAGCCATGGACTAGCGGGAGCCGAGCAGTACTTC; CDR3: CASSHGLAGAEQYF
V: TRBV6-1; D: NA; size: few; J: TRBJ1-2; DNA: TGTGCCAGCAGGACTTATGGCTACACCTTC; CDR3: CASRTYGYTF
V: TRBV28; D: TRBD1; size: NA; J: TRBJ1-2; DNA: TGTGCCAGCAGGTCAGACAGGGGGCGCGTCTATGGCTACACCTTC; CDR3: CASRSDRGRVYGYTF
V: TRBV18; D: TRBD1; size: NA; J: TRBJ1-6; DNA: TGTGCCAGCAACAGGGGGCCCGATTCACCCCTCCACTTT; CDR3: CASNRGPDSPLHF
V: TRBV6-1; D: TRBD2; size: NA; J: TRBJ2-7; DNA: TGTGCCAGTAAAAGCGGGGGGAGTCGGTACGAGCAGTACTTC; CDR3: CASKSGGSRYEQYF
V: TRBV28; D: NA; size: NA; J: TRBJ1-2; DNA: TGTGCCAGCACCCTTTCCTGGGGGGTCGGGTATGGCTACACCTTC; CDR3: CASTLSWGVGYGYTF
V: TRBV30; D: TRBD2; size: NA; J: TRBJ2-5; DNA: TGTGCCTGGAGGGGGACTAGCGGGAGTGGGACCCAGTACTTC; CDR3: CAWRGTSGSGTQYF
V: TRBV28; D: NA; size: NA; J: TRBJ1-2; DNA: TGTGCCAGCAGACAGTCCGGGACTGACTATGGCTACACCTTC; CDR3: CASRQSGTDYGYTF
V: TRBV7-2; D: NA; size: once; J: TRBJ2-5; DNA: TGTGCCAGCAGCTTATACGGACTACGACTATCGGAGACCCAGTACTTC; CDR3: CASSLYGLRLSETQYF
V: TRBV28; D: TRBD1; size: NA; J: TRBJ1-1; DNA: TGTGCCAGCAGTTTATGGGCAGGGGGCGGCACGAACACTGAAGCTTTCTTT; CDR3: CASSLWAGGGTNTEAFF
V: TRBV27; D: TRBD2; size: NA; J: TRBJ2-3; DNA: TGTGCCAGCAGTCCGACCCGGGGGGGCCCGCCAAATACGCAGTATTTT; CDR3: CASSPTRGGPPNTQYF
V: TRBV11-2; D: NA; size: few; J: TRBJ2-2; DNA: TGTGCCAGCAGCTTAATGAGGGTAGGGAACACCGGGGAGCTGTTTTTT; CDR3: CASSLMRVGNTGELFF
V: TRBV5-4; D: TRBD1; size: once; J: TRBJ1-1; DNA: TGTGCCAGCAGCTTGCAGGGGGTGAACACTGAAGCTTTCTTT; CDR3: CASSLQGVNTEAFF
V: TRBV5-3; D: NA; size: NA; J: TRBJ2-2; DNA: TGTGCCAGAAGCTTGGAGTATATCCTTACCTGCACCGGGGAGCTGTTTTTT; CDR3: CARSLEYILTCTGELFF
V: TRBV19; D: NA; size: NA; J: TRBJ2-5; DNA: TGTGCCAGTAGTACTAGGGGGGAGACCCAGTACTTC; CDR3: CASSTRGETQYF
V: TRBV5-4; D: TRBD2; size: NA; J: TRBJ2-3; DNA: TGTGCCAGCAGCCCACTAGCGGGGAGCACAGATACGCAGTATTTT; CDR3: CASSPLAGSTDTQYF
V: TRBV4-1; D: NA; size: NA; J: TRBJ1-3; DNA: TGCGCCAGCAGCCAAGACCTAGTGAGGATCTCTGGAAACACCATATATTTT; CDR3: CASSQDLVRISGNTIYF
V: TRBV28; D: NA; size: NA; J: TRBJ2-6; DNA: TGTGCCAGCACAGGTCCCCCCCCTGGGGCCAACGTCCTGACTTTC; CDR3: CASTGPPPGANVLTF
V: TRBV30; D: NA; size: NA; J: TRBJ1-1; DNA: TGTGCCTGGAGTAGGGCAGTGGGTGAGTTCTTT; CDR3: CAWSRAVGEFF
V: TRBV9; D: TRBD1; size: NA; J: TRBJ1-2; DNA: TGTGCCAGCAGCGTACAGGGGGATTCTGGCTACACCTTC; CDR3: CASSVQGDSGYTF
V: TRBV11-2; D: NA; size: NA; J: TRBJ2-2; DNA: TGTGCCAGCACCCCCAGGGGGGCGAACACCGGGGAGCTGTTTTTT; CDR3: CASTPRGANTGELFF
V: TRBV5-1; D: NA; size: NA; J: TRBJ2-2; DNA: TGCGCCAGCATAGACACGATCACCGGGGAGCTGTTTTTT; CDR3: CASIDTITGELFF
V: TRBV7-3; D: TRBD1; size: NA; J: TRBJ2-1; DNA: TGTGCCAGCAGCTTCGGGACAGCCGGTGAGCAGTTCTTC; CDR3: CASSFGTAGEQFF
V: TRBV4-3; D: NA; size: NA; J: TRBJ2-6; DNA: TGCGCCAGCAGCCAAGTCCCCTCTGCCTCTGGGGCCAACGTCCTGACTTTC; CDR3: CASSQVPSASGANVLTF
V: TRBV7-2; D: NA; size: NA; J: TRBJ2-7; DNA: TGTGCCAGCAGCTTAGGTGCAGGGCGGGAGCAGTACTTC; CDR3: CASSLGAGREQYF
V: TRBV11-3; D: NA; size: NA; J: TRBJ2-2; DNA: TGTGCCAGCCAGGGCACCGGGGAGCTGTTTTTT; CDR3: CASQGTGELFF
V: TRBV2; D: NA; size: NA; J: TRBJ2-7; DNA: TGTGCCAGCAGCTGGGGCCTCTCCTACGAGCAGTACTTC; CDR3: CASSWGLSYEQYF
V: TRBV11-2; D: NA; size: NA; J: TRBJ2-5; DNA: TGTGCCAGCAGCTTAGGCTCCGCGCCAGGCTCCCGAGAGACCCAGTACTTC; CDR3: CASSLGSAPGSRETQYF
V: TRBV11-3; D: TRBD1; size: NA; J: TRBJ1-1; DNA: TGTGCCAGCAGCCTTGAGGGGGCGGACACTGAAGCTTTCTTT; CDR3: CASSLEGADTEAFF
V: TRBV9; D: NA; size: NA; J: TRBJ2-6; DNA: TGTGCCAGCAGCGTAGGTGGGGCCAACGTCCTGACTTTC; CDR3: CASSVGGANVLTF
V: TRBV11-2; D: NA; size: NA; J: TRBJ2-3; DNA: TGTGCCAGCAGCCGTGGGGGGCGGTACGATACGCAGTATTTT; CDR3: CASSRGGRYDTQYF
V: TRBV28; D: NA; size: NA; J: TRBJ1-2; DNA: TGTGCCAGCAGTCCCCCGGGGCGGATCTATGGCTACACCTTC; CDR3: CASSPPGRIYGYTF
V: TRBV6-1; D: NA; size: NA; J: TRBJ1-3; DNA: TGTGCCAGCAGTGAAGGGGGAAGCTCTGGAAACACCATATATTTT; CDR3: CASSEGGSSGNTIYF
V: TRBV2; D: TRBD1; size: NA; J: TRBJ1-5; DNA: TGTGCCAGCAGTCAGGGGGCGGGGGCAAGACAGCCCCAGCATTTT; CDR3: CASSQGAGARQPQHF
V: TRBV4-2; D: NA; size: NA; J: TRBJ2-7; DNA: TGTGCCAGCAGCCACCCCCGTGCCGAGCAGTACTTC; CDR3: CASSHPRAEQYF
V: TRBV7-3; D: NA; size: once; J: TRBJ2-1; DNA: TGTGCCAGCAGCTTGGACTCTTACAATGAGCAGTTCTTC; CDR3: CASSLDSYNEQFF
V: TRBV27; D: NA; size: NA; J: TRBJ1-1; DNA: TGTGCCAGCAGGGCGGCCCTTTCGAACACTGAAGCTTTCTTT; CDR3: CASRAALSNTEAFF
V: TRBV6-5; D: TRBD2; size: NA; J: TRBJ2-5; DNA: TGTGCCAGCAGTACCAGACTAGCGGGAGAGACCCAGTACTTC; CDR3: CASSTRLAGETQYF
V: TRBV9; D: TRBD2; size: NA; J: TRBJ2-5; DNA: TGTGCCAGCAGCGTAGGCGGGAGCTTTGAGACCCAGTACTTC; CDR3: CASSVGGSFETQYF
V: TRBV5-1; D: NA; size: NA; J: TRBJ1-2; DNA: TGCGCCAGCAGCTTCTCGGGAGACCGCATTGGCTACACCTTC; CDR3: CASSFSGDRIGYTF
V: TRBV7-3; D: TRBD2; size: many; J: TRBJ2-2; DNA: TGTGCCAGCAGCTTAATTGAGGGAGGGACCGGGGAGCTGTTTTTT; CDR3: CASSLIEGGTGELFF
V: TRBV28; D: TRBD1; size: NA; J: TRBJ1-2; DNA: TGTGCCAGCAGTTTTACGGGACAGGGAGGGGGCTATGGCTACACCTTC; CDR3: CASSFTGQGGGYGYTF
V: TRBV18; D: TRBD2; size: NA; J: TRBJ2-7; DNA: TGTGCCAGCTCACAGCTAGCGGGAAACGTCGACGAGCAGTACTTC; CDR3: CASSQLAGNVDEQYF